This T cell receptor beta chain was identified in a study of T cells in Graves' hyperthyroidism and ophthalmopathy. Overall study context: Initial diagnosis, before any treatment, was when peripheral blood was collected. Overall study findings and caveats: Most thyroid clonotypes with frequency above 0.001 were detected in blood.

TCR beta CDR3 regions were amplified from RNA transcripts. HTBI primers were the set used in a first-round RT-PCR of the TCR CDR3. From the multiplex PCR reads, TCRdb called clonotypes with MiXCR, one entry per CDR3 protein. Of 300,000 to 450,000 distinct CDR3 sequences listed, 15% to 20% were seen once; the top ten hold about a sixth. Trimming cost V 0 bases and J 2 bases, with 9 bases left between them. This CDR3 region has 14 residues. Germline-derived CDR1 and CDR2 are SGDLS and YYNGEE. This clonotype was detected many times. Its antigen remains unidentified. The sequence came from a woman aged 40-49 years with Graves' ophthalmopathy. The chain joins TRBV9 to TRBJ2-7; no clear D gene. Sequencing was done on a sample of blood. The CDR3 sequence is CASSVGAEPYEQYF. CDR3 nucleotide sequence: TGTGCCAGCAGCGTAGGCGCAGAGCCCTACGAGCAGTACTTC.